This T cell receptor (beta chain) emerged from a study of OX40 agonist ivuxolimab in advanced cancers. Overall study context: Every 2 weeks, patients got intravenous ivuxolimab at one of six dose levels (0.01-10 mg/kg). Study-level findings and limits: Researchers report that CD8+ T cells had, on average, more expanded clones than CD4+.

Systemic immunosuppression or autoimmune disease history was grounds to exclude patients. This table comes from immunoSEQ multiplex PCR, and its TCRdb copy is limited to in-frame clones, with some not included. The data show under 100,000 clones, with 75% to 90% seen just once and around 2.5% held by the top ten. CDR3 size: 14 residues. CDR1 MNHEY and CDR2 SMNVEV come from the germline V gene (reference sequence). V shed 7 bases and J 6 bases; nucleotides not matched to a gene: 8. Details on this clone: Its antigen remains unknown.

The genes are TRBV27 and TRBJ2-2, with 7 bases lining up with TRBD2. The specimen was CD4+ or CD8+ T cells sorted from blood, collected in a trial of the OX40 agonist ivuxolimab. The source of this sequence is an adult with an advanced solid tumor such as melanoma, head and neck, liver or kidney cancer. The CDR3 DNA follows: TGTGCCAGCACCCCTGAAGCGGGGCCCGGGGAGCTGTTTTTT. As protein: CASTPEAGPGELFF.